Below, 9 T cell receptor beta chains from the same sample are listed, as sequenced in a study of shared clonotypes between healthy human individuals. CD8 cells regarded as naive lacked CD45RO, were positively chosen for CCR7, and omitted terminally differentiated effector memory CD45RA+ cells. The protocol was immunoSEQ multiplex PCR, while the TCRdb copy is restricted to in-frame clones and leaves out a portion. The sample lists under 700,000 clones; 90% to 95% were seen once. Material: naive CD8+ T cells sorted from blood. The source is a woman aged 25 to 39 in good health.

This clone was found once. The chain employs TRBV7-9 and TRBJ2-7; tentative D call: TRBD2 (6 bases). The germline gives CDR1 SEHNR, CDR2 FQNEAQ (reference sequence). The CDR3 is 17 residues long. The V end was cut by 5 bases, the J end by 0 bases, with 20 bases between. CDR3 bases: TGTGCCAGCAGCCTCGCAGGAGGAGGGGACCCCTCCTACGAGCAGTACTTC. Its protein product is CASSLAGGGDPSYEQYF.

This clone came up once. V is TRBV19 and J is TRBJ2-2; TRBD1 matches at 8 bases. This CDR3 is built from 14 residues. Losses at the gene ends were 3 bases for V and 7 bases for J; bases not matched to a gene: 4. The germline V gene encodes CDR1 LNHDA and CDR2 SQIVND (reference sequence). For the CDR3, the DNA is TGTGCCAGTAGTATTCGACAGGGGCTCGGGGAGCTGTTTTTT. It translates to CASSIRQGLGELFF.

The CDR3: CASSLEIRGEQYF. The CDR3 region has the DNA TGTGCCAGCAGCTTAGAGATCCGGGGGGAGCAGTACTTC. V gene TRBV7-9 combines with J gene TRBJ2-7, with D possibly matching TRBD2 (6 bases). Germline-derived CDR1 and CDR2 are SEHNR and FQNEAQ (reference sequence). V lost 1 base and J 7 bases, leaving 11 bases between the germline ends. The CDR3 runs 13 residues.

CDR3 amino acids: CASSPSRGLSNQPQHF. The DNA for the CDR3 is TGTGCCAGCAGCCCCTCCAGGGGATTGAGCAATCAGCCCCAGCATTTT. This chain uses TRBV28 with TRBJ1-5; D may be TRBD1 (6 bases). The CDR3 has 16 residues. V lost 6 bases and J 1 base, leaving 16 bases between the germline ends. CDR1 is MDHEN, CDR2 SYDVKM, per germline. Full variable domain (rest looked up from reference TRBV28 and TRBJ1-5): DVKVTQSSRYLVKRTGEKVFLECVQDMDHENMFWYRQDPGLGLRLIYFSYDVKMKEKGDIPEGYSVSREKKERFSLILESASTNQTSMYLCASSPSRGLSNQPQHFGDGTRLSIL.

V usage is TRBV19 and J usage is TRBJ1-1, with unresolved D. This CDR3 spans 13 amino acids. Trimming took 4 bases from V and 0 from J, leaving 6 bases between them. In germline, CDR1 is LNHDA, CDR2 SQIVND (reference sequence). The CDR3 DNA is TGTGCCAGTAGTACAGACATGAACACTGAAGCTTTCTTT. It codes for CASSTDMNTEAFF.

V and J are TRBV29-1 and TRBJ1-5, with TRBD1 matching over 8 bases. The CDR3 has 15 residues. Germline V lookup: CDR1 SQVTM, CDR2 ANQGSEA. Trimming removed 5 bases from V and 6 bases from J; junction bases left unmatched: 12. In DNA form, the CDR3 reads TGCAGCGTTACCTCTGACAGGGGCGAGGGTCAGCCCCAGCATTTT. Its translation: CSVTSDRGEGQPQHF.

The chain has TRBV27 and TRBJ1-5; possible D gene TRBD1, 6 bases. Germline CDR1 and CDR2: MNHEY and SMNVEV (reference sequence). This CDR3 is 15 amino acids long. Trimming took off 3 bases at V and 5 bases at J, with 14 bases between the two ends. The CDR3 loop reads CASSFSTGGDQPQHF. The DNA for the CDR3 is TGTGCCAGCAGTTTTTCGACAGGAGGGGATCAGCCCCAGCATTTT.

This clone showed up just once. The chain employs TRBV9 and TRBJ2-1, with D perhaps being TRBD1 or TRBD2 (5 bases each). V was pared by 0 bases and J by 2 bases, with 12 bases between. CDR3 size: 16 residues. Per germline, CDR1 SGDLS and CDR2 YYNGEE. The CDR3 reads CASSVVGRAAYNEQFF. As DNA, the CDR3 is TGTGCCAGCAGCGTAGTGGGGCGGGCCGCCTACAATGAGCAGTTCTTC.

The count of this clone is one. V is TRBV27 and J is TRBJ1-1; no clear D gene. The germline CDR1 and CDR2 sequences are MNHEY and SMNVEV (reference sequence). V gave up 5 bases and J gave up 4 bases, with 14 bases separating them. The CDR3 sequence is 14 residues long. The CDR3 loop reads CASSPLVTTTEAFF. The CDR3 coding sequence is TGTGCCAGCAGTCCCCTGGTTACGACCACTGAAGCTTTCTTT.